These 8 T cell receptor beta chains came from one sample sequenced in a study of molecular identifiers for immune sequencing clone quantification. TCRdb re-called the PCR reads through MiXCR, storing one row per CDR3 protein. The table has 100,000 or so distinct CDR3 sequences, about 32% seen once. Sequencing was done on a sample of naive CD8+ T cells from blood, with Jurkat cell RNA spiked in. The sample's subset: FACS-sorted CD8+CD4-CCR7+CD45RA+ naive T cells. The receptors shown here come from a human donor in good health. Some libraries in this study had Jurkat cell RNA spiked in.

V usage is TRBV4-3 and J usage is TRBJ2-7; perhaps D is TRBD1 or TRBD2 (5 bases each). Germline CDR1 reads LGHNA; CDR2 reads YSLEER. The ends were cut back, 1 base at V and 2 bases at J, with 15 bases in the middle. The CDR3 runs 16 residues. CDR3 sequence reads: CASSQASRDPAYEQYF. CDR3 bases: TGCGCCAGCAGCCAAGCTTCCCGGGACCCAGCCTACGAGCAGTACTTC.

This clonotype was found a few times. The CDR3 DNA reads TGTGCCAGCAGCGGAAGACTAGCGGGAGAGACCCAGTACTTC. It encodes CASSGRLAGETQYF. This chain connects TRBV9 to TRBJ2-5; the match to TRBD2 covers 10 bases. V lost 3 bases, J lost 4 bases, and 3 bases stayed unmatched. CDR1 is SGDLS, CDR2 YYNGEE, per germline. This CDR3 is built from 14 residues.

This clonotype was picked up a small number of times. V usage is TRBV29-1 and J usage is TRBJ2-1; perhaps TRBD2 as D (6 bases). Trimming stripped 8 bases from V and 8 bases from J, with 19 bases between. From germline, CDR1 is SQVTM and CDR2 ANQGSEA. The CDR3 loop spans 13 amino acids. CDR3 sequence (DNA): TGCAGCTCGAGCGGCGGGATAAGGTATGAGCAGTTCTTC. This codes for CSSSGGIRYEQFF.

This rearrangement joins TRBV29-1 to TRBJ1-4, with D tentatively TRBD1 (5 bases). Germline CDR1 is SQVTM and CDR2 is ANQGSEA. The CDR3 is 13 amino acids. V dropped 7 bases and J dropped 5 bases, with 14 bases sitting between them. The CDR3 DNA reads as TGCAGCGCCGAGAGGGGCCTGAATGAAAAACTGTTTTTT. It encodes CSAERGLNEKLFF.

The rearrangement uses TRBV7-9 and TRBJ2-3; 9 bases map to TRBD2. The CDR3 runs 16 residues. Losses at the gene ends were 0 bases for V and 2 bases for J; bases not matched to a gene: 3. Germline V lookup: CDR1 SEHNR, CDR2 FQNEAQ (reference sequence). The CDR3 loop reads CASSLAAGGITDTQYF. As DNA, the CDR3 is TGTGCCAGCAGCTTAGCAGCGGGAGGAATCACAGATACGCAGTATTTT.

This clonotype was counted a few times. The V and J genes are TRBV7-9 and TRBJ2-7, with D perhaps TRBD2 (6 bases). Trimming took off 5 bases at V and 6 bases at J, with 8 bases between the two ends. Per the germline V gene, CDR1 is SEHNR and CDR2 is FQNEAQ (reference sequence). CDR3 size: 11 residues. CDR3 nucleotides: TGTGCCAGCAGCAATAGCGGCGAGCAGTACTTC. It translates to CASSNSGEQYF.

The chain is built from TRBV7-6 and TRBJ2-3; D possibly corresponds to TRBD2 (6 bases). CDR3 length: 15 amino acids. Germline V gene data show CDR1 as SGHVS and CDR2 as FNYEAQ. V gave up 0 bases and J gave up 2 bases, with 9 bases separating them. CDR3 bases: TGTGCCAGCAGCTTAGCTAGCGGATTCACAGATACGCAGTATTTT. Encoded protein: CASSLASGFTDTQYF.

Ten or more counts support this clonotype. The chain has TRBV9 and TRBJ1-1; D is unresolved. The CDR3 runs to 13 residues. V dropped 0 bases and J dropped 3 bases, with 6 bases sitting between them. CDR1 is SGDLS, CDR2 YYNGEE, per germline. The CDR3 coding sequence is TGTGCCAGCAGCGTAGGGGGTTACACTGAAGCTTTCTTT. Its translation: CASSVGGYTEAFF.